This TCR beta chain stems from a study of T cell responses to AZD1222 COVID-19 vaccine (dated by TCRdb to 2020 to 2022). A note on the overall study: AZD1222 recipients given second doses at about 4 weeks or at about 12 weeks were pooled, since spike-specific TCR depth and breadth were not found to differ between the two schedules. TCR sequencing covered more than 230 trial participants: some 210 given two doses of AZD1222 and approximately 26 given two doses of MenACWY control vaccine. Enrollment into the trials was organized by age into subgroups of 18-55, 56-69 and 70-plus years, and those subgroups contained about 150, 27 and 61 TCR-sequenced participants, respectively.

Details on this clone: What this receptor recognizes is not known. Base qualities are not provided; no much larger clone lies one nucleotide away.

Trimming costs V 7 bases and J 2 bases, and their ends lie 12 bases apart. The CDR3 covers 13 residues, taking in both the cysteine and the phenylalanine. Only the CDR3 DNA is retained, 39 bases long and in frame from the first base. CDR1 and CDR2 were assigned from the germline V gene (reference sequence) as SGHNT and YYREEE. The intended sense of this specimen's time point label: baseline before first vaccination. Vaccinee samples were obtained from the UK trials COV001 and COV002, which included a single-blind randomized controlled phase 2/3 trial of AZD1222 (ChAdOx1 nCoV-19) in healthy adults. Trial participant PBMC samples were collected at day 0 and day 28 after the second dose for TCRbeta chain sequencing. Beyond this particular receptor, the publication reports: Reportedly, almost half of the unique spike-specific TCRs recognized epitopes lying outside the regions that are mutated in the B.1.351 and B.1.1.7 variants. Conclusions about previously exposed vaccinees are limited because only a handful of AZD1222 recipients were SARS-CoV-2 seropositive at baseline. Because no samples from the day 14 peak response were available, repertoires could be characterized only after the peak T cell response. The 56-69-year group was small, and its depth increase did not reach significance, likely because of low power. CD4 TCRs associated with the vaccine covered the entire spike protein, and the dominant responses were in regions 160-218 and 743-854. After two AZD1222 doses, spike-specific TCR breadth and depth were significantly higher than at day 0 and than in MenACWY recipients. Most participants were white British and females outnumbered males, and the authors suggested that clonal diversity may have been underestimated.

The CDR3 regions of human TCRbeta chains were analyzed by immunosequencing. As for the original processing: TCRs in the repertoires were matched against a reference library of SARS-CoV-2-specific TCRs that had been generated with the MIRA antigen-specificity platform. Breadth was defined as the fraction of unique TCRs that were SARS-CoV-2-associated, and depth was defined as the fraction of total T cells that were SARS-CoV-2-associated. Using the MIRA data, every spike-specific TCR was mapped to the spike region that the TCR reacted to and assigned to either a CD4 or a CD8 class. Log10-transformed breadth and depth values were compared by one-way ANOVA with Sidak's multiple comparisons tests. What TCRdb holds here is the immuneACCESS table cut down to in-frame rearrangements. Part of the clones is not present; checked against another copy, under half of the missing clones reflect an unresolved V gene, and the others are unexplained. V, J and clone size reflect that table, while D and trimming were determined from the DNA. This sample is represented by 150,000 to 200,000 clones; 85% to 95% of them were singletons. About 10% of the sample belongs to the ten largest clones.

The sequence is built from TRBV5-4 and TRBJ1-2; a tentative D call is TRBD1 (5 bases match). The sequencing here drew on peripheral blood, taken on day 0 of AZD1222 vaccination. The receptor comes from an adult in good health. The CDR3 has the sequence CASSMGGNYGYTF. The DNA sequence follows: TGTGCCAGCTCAATGGGGGGAAACTATGGCTACACCTTC.